This T cell receptor beta chain was profiled in a study of circulating CD8 cells and anti-PD-1 response in melanoma. Four subsets defined by PD-1 and/or TIGIT were sorted from live CD3+CD8+TCRalphabeta+ cells. Using around 16 ng of total RNA, TCR libraries were made with the QIAseq Immune Repertoire TCR panel. One entry per CDR3 protein, called by TCRdb with MiXCR from the reads. The sample has approximately 640 distinct CDR3 sequences; 5% to 6% are singletons. Germline V lookup: CDR1 MDHEN, CDR2 SYDVKM. The CDR3 contains 13 residues. With 5 bases removed from V and 0 bases from J, the gap between germline ends came to 7 bases.

The V gene is TRBV28, the J gene TRBJ1-1; D not certain. This TCR derives from a human donor with melanoma. The sample in question was CD8+ T cells from PBMCs, obtained at baseline or after one month of anti-PD-1 therapy (not recorded which). The CDR3 loop reads CASSPPVNTEAFF. The CDR3 region has the DNA TGTGCCAGCAGTCCGCCGGTGAACACTGAAGCTTTCTTT.